This T cell receptor (beta chain) was sequenced in a study of T-cell memory formation after mild COVID-19 (TCRdb year 2021). Study-wide context: Most TCR sequence clusters were specific to one of the two donors. T-cell clones expanding and contracting after mild COVID-19 in a couple of donors were tracked by longitudinal TCRalpha and TCRbeta repertoire sequencing. The cohort comprised two young, previously healthy adult volunteers, one female and one male.

Sequencing took place on an Illumina NovaSeq 6000. TCRalpha and TCRbeta cDNA libraries were constructed by 5'RACE with constant-segment primers, with sample barcodes and unique molecular identifiers being introduced. Trizol reagent was used to extract RNA from every sample. Library amplification was performed in two PCR steps, and a second sample barcode and Illumina TruSeq adapters were introduced in the second step. The libraries were sequenced on an Illumina NovaSeq using 2 x 150 bp paired-end reads. On the authors' methods: Reads were demultiplexed and collapsed into UMI-guided consensus sequences with migec v1.2.7. Using mixcr v2.1.11, UMI consensuses were aligned to TRA and TRB V and J templates and then assembled into clonotypes. Expanded or contracted clonotypes were those called significant by both edgeR and NoisET, with noise models trained on biological replicates. edgeR calls used a false discovery rate-adjusted p below 0.01 and a log2 fold-change threshold of 1. As an exploratory analysis of dynamics, max-normalized trajectories of the 1000 most abundant clonotypes were examined with PCA combined with hierarchical clustering. Separately sequenced CD4+ and CD8+ repertoires were used to assign the CD4 or CD8 phenotype of responding clones. TCRdb redid the processing of the public reads, applying fastp at Q25 and MiXCR, and retained in-frame beta chains. Each CDR3 protein gets just one entry, which takes the most common genes and DNA from the rows behind it. TCRdb, not the authors, supplied the V and J calls. In this sample the table shows about 40,000 distinct CDR3 sequences, over 10% of which occur a single time. Together, the top ten hold roughly 27% of the sample.

Ficoll-Paque density gradient centrifugation was used to isolate PBMCs. About this clonotype itself: What antigen it recognizes has not been identified. The record has no base qualities; no much larger clone is one base away.

What the authors observed across the whole study: SARS-CoV-2 specificity was not confirmed for the second-wave clones peaking on day 37. Balanced CD4/CD8 phenotypes were observed for clones contracting from day 15 to 85, whereas a bias towards CD4+ was observed for a second wave of clones expanding from day 15 to 37. Contracting CD4+ clones were located mainly in the CM and EM memory subsets, whereas CD8+ clones were found to be enriched in EMRA. Some responding clones were detected in pre-infection memory, suggesting pre-existing cross-reactive memory T cells joined the SARS-CoV-2 response. Only two mild cases were covered by the study, and larger cohorts that include severe cases with pre-infection samples were considered necessary.

V loses 4 bases of germline sequence and J loses 1 base, and the interval between the two ends is 13 bases. The CDR3 spans 15 residues, from the cysteine through the phenylalanine. The DNA shown is the 45-base CDR3, in frame from base 1. As encoded in the germline V gene, CDR1 is SGHTA while CDR2 is FQGNSA. In this chain, TRBV7-2 is recombined with TRBJ2-5, and perhaps TRBD2 as D gene, on 5 matching bases. The sample was PBMCs or a T cell subset sorted from them (not recorded which). This receptor was obtained from a man aged 18 to 30 who had mild COVID-19 (a few samples of this study predate the infection). The sample titles of this study are shuffled in the database, so cell type and time point are left out; the donor was told from shared clones. The bases read TGTGCCAGCAGCTCGCTCAGCGGAACCCAAGAGACCCAGTACTTC. Its translation reads: CASSSLSGTQETQYF. The full variable domain, with segments outside the CDR3 supplied by the reference TRBV7-2 and TRBJ2-5 proteins, appears as GAGVSQSPSNKVTEKGKDVELRCDPISGHTALYWYRQSLGQGLEFLIYFQGNSAPDKSGLPSDRFSAERTGGSVSTLTIQRTQQEDSAVYLCASSSLSGTQETQYFGPGTRLLVL.